Listed here are 4 T cell receptor beta chains from one sample, sequenced in a study of T cells expressing NK-cell markers. TCRdb re-called the 5' RACE reads, yielding one record per CDR3 amino acid sequence without DNA. The repertoire table contains 200,000 to 300,000 distinct CDR3 sequences. Sequencing input: blood T cells: a sorted CD56 or NKG2C T cell subset, CD4+ or CD8+ T cells, or bulk PBMC T cells (not recorded which). Source of these receptors: a man between 18 and 29 years old in good health.

V is TRBV6-1 and J is TRBJ1-4. Germline CDR1 is MNHNS and CDR2 is SASEGT. The CDR3 totals 14 residues. CDR3 in amino acids: CASSIGRLNEKLFF.

The gene calls are TRBV2 and TRBJ2-3; checking the TCRdb D call of TRBD2 is not possible without DNA. Germline lookup yields CDR1 SNHLY and CDR2 FYNNEI. CDR3 length: 19 residues. This chain's CDR3 is CASSEPTYGLAGGTDTQYF.

The chain uses TRBV6-5 and TRBJ2-6. The CDR3 has 18 residues. Germline CDR1 reads MNHEY; CDR2 reads SVGAGI. The CDR3 reads CASSYPNPGSSGANVLTF.

The chain is built from TRBV12-3 or TRBV12-4 and TRBJ1-5. The CDR3 is made up of 14 amino acids. The CDR3 loop is CASSPSSSNQPQHF.